This entry lists 17 T cell receptor beta chains sequenced from one sample in a study of identifying expanded T cells in peripheral blood. Profiling relied on immunoSEQ multiplex PCR, and the TCRdb table lists in-frame clones only, not all of them. The table shows over 90,000 clones, with around 90% occurring only once. Sequencing input: blood. The receptor set was obtained from a person aged 18 to 75 in good health.

This sequence joins TRBV5-5 and TRBJ2-5; 12 positions match TRBD1. CDR3 length equals 15 residues. V was clipped by 4 bases and J by 4 bases; unmatched bases: 5. Germline V gene sequence: CDR1 SGHKS, CDR2 YYEKEE (reference sequence). Written as DNA, the CDR3 is TGTGCCAGCAGCCAGGGACAGGGGGCCGCAGAGACCCAGTACTTC. It is translated as CASSQGQGAAETQYF.

This sequence joins TRBV5-1 and TRBJ1-1; the match to TRBD1 covers 8 bases. Trimming removed 6 bases from V and 0 bases from J; junction bases left unmatched: 10. The CDR3 covers 16 residues. Germline lookup yields CDR1 SGHRS and CDR2 YFSETQ. The CDR3 reads CASTQGAGALNTEAFF. CDR3 nucleotide sequence: TGCGCCAGCACCCAGGGGGCAGGAGCGTTGAACACTGAAGCTTTCTTT.

This chain links TRBV4-1 with TRBJ1-6, with D unclear. The CDR3 totals 14 residues. The ends were cut back, 1 base at V and 9 bases at J, with 10 bases in the middle. Germline CDR1 is MGHRA and CDR2 is YSYEKL. The CDR3 is CASSQVPRFSPLHF. The CDR3 DNA is TGCGCCAGCAGCCAAGTTCCCAGGTTTTCACCCCTCCACTTT.

This chain uses TRBV5-4 with TRBJ1-1; D perhaps matches TRBD1 (6 bases). Germline V CDR1 and CDR2: SGHNT, YYREEE (reference sequence). V dropped 0 bases and J dropped 10 bases, with 10 bases sitting between them. The CDR3 loop spans 12 amino acids. The CDR3 nucleotides read TGTGCCAGCAGCTTGGAGGGGGAGGGAGCTTTCTTT. It encodes CASSLEGEGAFF.

V is TRBV19 and J is TRBJ1-3; 7 nucleotides agree with TRBD1. CDR1 is LNHDA and CDR2 is SQIVND in the germline V gene (reference sequence). This CDR3 region has 14 residues. J was trimmed by 4 bases and V by 5 bases; bases with no gene match: 5. This CDR3 is CASSYRGAGNTIYF. In DNA, the CDR3 is TGTGCCAGTAGTTACAGGGGAGCCGGAAACACCATATATTTT. The whole variable domain, remainder taken from reference TRBV19 and TRBJ1-3, is DGGITQSPKYLFRKEGQNVTLSCEQNLNHDAMYWYRQDPGQGLRLIYYSQIVNDFQKGDIAEGYSVSREKKESFPLTVTSAQKNPTAFYLCASSYRGAGNTIYFGEGSWLTVV.

This chain uses TRBV18 with TRBJ2-1; D not certain. The ends were cut back, 6 bases at V and 6 bases at J, with 21 bases in the middle. The CDR3 is made up of 16 amino acids. Germline V gene lookup returns CDR1 KGHSH and CDR2 LQKENI. CDR3 sequence (DNA): TGTGCCAGCTCTCGCGCTCAGACGAGAATTTTCAATGAGCAGTTCTTC. Its protein is CASSRAQTRIFNEQFF.

The gene calls are TRBV5-4 and TRBJ1-2; 8 nucleotides line up with TRBD1. The V segment lost 2 bases and the J segment 8 bases; nucleotides outside the gene matches: 8. Germline V gene lookup returns CDR1 SGHNT and CDR2 YYREEE (reference sequence). This CDR3 contains 14 residues. CDR3 residues: CASSFWTGPSGYTF. In nucleotides, the CDR3 is TGTGCCAGCAGCTTCTGGACAGGGCCCTCGGGCTACACCTTC.

The V call is TRBV30, the J call TRBJ1-1, with D perhaps TRBD1 (6 bases). CDR3 length: 13 residues. The germline V gene has CDR1 GTSNPN and CDR2 SVGIG (reference sequence). V was trimmed by 1 base and J by 10 bases, leaving 16 bases between them. CDR3 in DNA: TGTGCCTGGAGTGACCCAGGGGTCGGTAGAGCTTTCTTT. It translates to CAWSDPGVGRAFF.

V and J are TRBV7-8 and TRBJ2-3; D gene unclear. The CDR3 is made up of 13 amino acids. In germline, CDR1 is SGHVS, CDR2 FQNEAQ. V lost 8 bases to trimming and J lost 0 bases, with 9 bases between them. The CDR3: CASRSLSTDTQYF. CDR3 DNA: TGTGCCAGCCGCTCCCTCAGCACAGATACGCAGTATTTT.

The chain combines TRBV19 with TRBJ1-5; D is possibly TRBD1 (5 bases). The germline V gene encodes CDR1 LNHDA and CDR2 SQIVND (reference sequence). Trimming stripped 3 bases from V and 6 bases from J, with 9 bases between. The CDR3 consists of 13 residues. The DNA of the CDR3 is TGTGCCAGTAGTATCAGGGTCCGTCAGCCCCAGCATTTT. Translating gives CASSIRVRQPQHF.

The chain combines TRBV7-2 with TRBJ2-7, with D unclear. Germline CDR1 is SGHTA and CDR2 is FQGNSA. V was pared by 5 bases and J by 7 bases, with 18 bases between. CDR3 size: 14 residues. CDR3 amino acids: CASSPQGGVGEQYF. In DNA, the CDR3 is TGTGCCAGCAGCCCCCAAGGTGGGGTAGGGGAGCAGTACTTC.

The J gene is TRBJ1-2, the V gene TRBV11-2; 8 nucleotides line up with TRBD1. V trimming: 6 bases; J trimming: 4 bases; junction bases outside the gene matches: 7. The V gene's germline CDR1 is SGHAT and CDR2 FQNNGV. The CDR3 loop spans 14 amino acids. The CDR3 DNA is TGTGCCAGCAGACCTAACAGGGGGGCCTATGGCTACACCTTC. Amino acids: CASRPNRGAYGYTF.

The chain is built from TRBV30 and TRBJ1-2; D ambiguous. The germline gives CDR1 GTSNPN, CDR2 SVGIG (reference sequence). Trimming shortened V by 2 bases and J by 8 bases, and 12 bases separated the two germline ends. The CDR3 has 12 amino acids. The CDR3 loop reads CAWSPHSRGYTF. As DNA, the CDR3 is TGTGCCTGGAGTCCCCACAGTAGAGGCTACACCTTC.

The V gene is TRBV7-9, the J gene TRBJ1-2, with D tentatively TRBD1 (5 bases). In germline, CDR1 is SEHNR, CDR2 FQNEAQ (reference sequence). This CDR3 is 14 amino acids long. Trimming shortened V by 1 base and J by 2 bases, and 8 bases separated the two germline ends. The DNA for the CDR3 is TGTGCCAGCAGCTTAGGGCAGGGAAACTATGGCTACACCTTC. The encoded protein is CASSLGQGNYGYTF.

The chain joins TRBV5-1 to TRBJ1-2; no reliable D call. Trimming pared 0 bases from V and 1 base from J, leaving 7 bases between. CDR1 and CDR2 from the germline V gene are SGHRS and YFSETQ. There are 14 residues in the CDR3. CDR3 nucleotide sequence: TGCGCCAGCAGCTTGGGCCAGAATAACTATGGCTACACCTTC. Protein: CASSLGQNNYGYTF.

This sequence joins TRBV9 and TRBJ1-2; tentatively, D is TRBD1 (5 bases). The CDR3 spans 18 residues. With 4 bases removed from V and 2 bases from J, the gap between germline ends came to 24 bases. The germline V gene has CDR1 SGDLS and CDR2 YYNGEE. The CDR3 nucleotides are TGTGCCAGCAGCTCCAAGGGGTGGGGTACAGGCGGGAACTATGGCTACACCTTC. Protein sequence: CASSSKGWGTGGNYGYTF.

J is TRBJ2-1 and V is TRBV5-5; TRBD1 is a possible D gene (5 bases). V was pared by 0 bases and J by 4 bases, with 11 bases between. The CDR3 has 15 amino acids. Germline V CDR1 and CDR2: SGHKS, YYEKEE (reference sequence). The CDR3 bases are TGTGCCAGCAGCTTGGAGGGGCCTTCATACAATGAGCAGTTCTTC. This gives the protein CASSLEGPSYNEQFF.